The entry below describes one T cell receptor (beta chain). In the original analysis: Researchers report that nucleated cell counts were estimated from reference gene primer amplification. Libraries were prepared by immunoSEQ multiplex PCR; TCRdb keeps only in-frame clonotypes and omits some of them. V and J calls and clone size come straight from that table; D and trimming were deduced from the DNA. The table includes about 29,000 clones, about 90% detected once. The sample is drawn from a study of blood T cell repertoires in COVID-19. CDR1 is SGHAT, CDR2 FQDESV, per germline (reference sequence). J was trimmed by 5 bases and V by 6 bases; bases with no gene match: 9. This CDR3 has 16 amino acids.

The chain carries TRBV11-1 and TRBJ2-2; the match to TRBD2 covers 10 bases. The specimen was peripheral blood. This TCR derives from a human donor with active COVID-19. The donor label of this sample is uncertain. The CDR3 bases are TGTGCCAGCAGGGACCTAGCGGGGGTAGTAACCGGGGAGCTGTTTTTT. Translating it yields CASRDLAGVVTGELFF.